The rows below give T cell receptor beta chains drawn from one sample of a study of vaccination effects on CD4 cells after COVID-19. Their recognized antigens are unknown. Libraries were prepared by immunoSEQ multiplex PCR; TCRdb keeps only in-frame clonotypes and omits some of them. The sample carries 50,000 or so clones, 80% to 85% recorded once. Source: CD4+ T cells from PBMCs cultured with HCoV-229E spike peptides, taken before COVID-19 vaccination. These receptors were taken from a human donor who received a COVID-19 vaccine. Each CDR3 is given with its conserved first and last residue. Fields, in order: J gene, V gene, D gene, clone size, CDR3 protein, CDR3 DNA. D genes are given only for firm matches. The size of a clone is reported for some rows only, either as once, few or many, or as a class for expanded clones.

TRBJ1-3 TRBV9 NA NA CASSAARGTDRHSGNTIYF TGTGCCAGCAGCGCCGCTAGGGGGACCGACAGGCACTCTGGAAACACCATATATTTT
TRBJ1-4 TRBV12-3/TRBV12-4 TRBD1 NA CASKTGYEKLFF TGTGCCAGCAAGACAGGGTATGAAAAACTGTTTTTT
TRBJ1-6 TRBV5-1 NA once CASKISGYNSPLHF TGCGCCAGCAAAATATCGGGCTATAATTCACCCCTCCACTTT
TRBJ2-3 TRBV12-3/TRBV12-4 NA NA CASSSRPLDTQYF TGTGCCAGCAGTTCCCGTCCATTGGATACGCAGTATTTT
TRBJ2-2 TRBV7-3 NA few CASSFSRSNTGELFF TGTGCCAGCAGCTTCTCGAGGTCTAACACCGGGGAGCTGTTTTTT
TRBJ2-5 TRBV4-1 NA NA CASSQDPPQVQETQYF TGCGCCAGCAGCCAAGACCCCCCCCAAGTCCAAGAGACCCAGTACTTC
TRBJ2-6 TRBV6-4 NA NA CASSWQGGPGANVLTF TGTGCCAGCAGTTGGCAGGGGGGACCTGGGGCCAACGTCCTGACTTTC
TRBJ1-1 TRBV6-2/TRBV6-3 TRBD1 NA CASSPLTGEVNTEAFF TGTGCCAGCAGTCCATTAACAGGGGAAGTGAACACTGAAGCTTTCTTT
TRBJ1-1 TRBV14 NA NA CASSQGQGRKAFF TGTGCCAGCAGCCAAGGGCAGGGTAGGAAGGCTTTCTTT
TRBJ2-3 TRBV7-6 TRBD2 NA CASSLVAGGPRDTQYF TGTGCCAGCAGCTTAGTTGCGGGGGGGCCAAGAGATACGCAGTATTTT
TRBJ1-5 TRBV19 NA NA CASSFGISNQPQHF TGTGCCAGTAGTTTCGGGATTAGCAATCAGCCCCAGCATTTT
TRBJ1-5 TRBV18 NA NA CASSPDHISNQPQHF TGTGCCAGCTCACCCGACCACATTAGCAATCAGCCCCAGCATTTT
TRBJ2-2 TRBV7-2 NA once CASSFWGRGDTGELFF TGTGCCAGCAGCTTCTGGGGCAGGGGAGACACCGGGGAGCTGTTTTTT
TRBJ2-4 TRBV3-1/TRBV3-2 NA NA CASSPRVGKNIQYF TGTGCCAGCAGCCCACGAGTGGGCAAAAACATTCAGTACTTC
TRBJ2-5 TRBV2 NA few CASGVVQETQYF TGTGCCAGCGGCGTGGTCCAAGAGACCCAGTACTTC
TRBJ2-2 TRBV29-1 NA NA CSVEDTVTGELFF TGCAGCGTTGAAGATACGGTCACCGGGGAGCTGTTTTTT
TRBJ1-5 TRBV6-6 NA NA CASSTAGQPQHF TGTGCCAGCAGCACCGCGGGTCAGCCCCAGCATTTT
TRBJ1-4 TRBV10-2 NA NA CASAGLANEKLFF TGCGCCAGCGCGGGGTTAGCTAATGAAAAACTGTTTTTT
TRBJ2-2 TRBV6-5 NA few CASSYRGNTGELFF TGTGCCAGCAGTTACAGGGGGAACACCGGGGAGCTGTTTTTT
TRBJ2-1 TRBV24-1 TRBD1 once CATGRGQGGMSEQFF TGTGCCACCGGAAGAGGACAGGGGGGAATGTCGGAGCAGTTCTTC
TRBJ2-5 TRBV4-3 NA NA CASSQDPGTVKETQYF TGCGCCAGCAGCCAAGATCCGGGCACAGTTAAAGAGACCCAGTACTTC
TRBJ2-5 TRBV18 NA NA CASSSGREETQYF TGTGCCAGCTCTTCCGGACGGGAAGAGACCCAGTACTTC
TRBJ2-2 TRBV29-1 NA NA CSSPGLTGELFF TGCAGCTCCCCCGGGTTGACCGGGGAGCTGTTTTTT
TRBJ2-2 TRBV27 NA few CASSLREANTGELFF TGTGCCAGCAGTTTAAGGGAGGCGAACACCGGGGAGCTGTTTTTT
TRBJ1-1 TRBV3-1/TRBV3-2 NA NA CASSQRILGINTEAFF TGTGCCAGCAGCCAAAGAATTCTTGGGATAAACACTGAAGCTTTCTTT
TRBJ1-2 TRBV27 TRBD1 NA CASSLKGEGASGYTF TGTGCCAGCAGTTTGAAAGGGGAGGGGGCTAGTGGCTACACCTTC
TRBJ2-4 TRBV10-3 NA NA CAISVGRENIQYF TGTGCCATCAGTGTGGGCAGGGAAAACATTCAGTACTTC
TRBJ1-4 TRBV4-3 NA NA CASSQDGGGGEKLFF TGCGCCAGCAGCCAAGACGGCGGGGGGGGAGAAAAACTGTTTTTT
TRBJ1-4 TRBV29-1 TRBD1 once CSARSGQGNEKLFF TGCAGCGCCCGGTCAGGACAGGGGAATGAAAAACTGTTTTTT
TRBJ1-3 TRBV9 NA NA CASSRSGIGNTIYF TGTGCCAGCAGTCGAAGTGGCATTGGAAACACCATATATTTT
TRBJ1-1 TRBV7-9 NA NA CASSLVAGTTEAFF TGTGCCAGCAGCTTAGTAGCCGGGACCACTGAAGCTTTCTTT
TRBJ2-2 TRBV2 TRBD1 medium-sized CASRLSTGGSGELFF TGTGCCAGCAGACTCTCGACAGGGGGGTCCGGGGAGCTGTTTTTT